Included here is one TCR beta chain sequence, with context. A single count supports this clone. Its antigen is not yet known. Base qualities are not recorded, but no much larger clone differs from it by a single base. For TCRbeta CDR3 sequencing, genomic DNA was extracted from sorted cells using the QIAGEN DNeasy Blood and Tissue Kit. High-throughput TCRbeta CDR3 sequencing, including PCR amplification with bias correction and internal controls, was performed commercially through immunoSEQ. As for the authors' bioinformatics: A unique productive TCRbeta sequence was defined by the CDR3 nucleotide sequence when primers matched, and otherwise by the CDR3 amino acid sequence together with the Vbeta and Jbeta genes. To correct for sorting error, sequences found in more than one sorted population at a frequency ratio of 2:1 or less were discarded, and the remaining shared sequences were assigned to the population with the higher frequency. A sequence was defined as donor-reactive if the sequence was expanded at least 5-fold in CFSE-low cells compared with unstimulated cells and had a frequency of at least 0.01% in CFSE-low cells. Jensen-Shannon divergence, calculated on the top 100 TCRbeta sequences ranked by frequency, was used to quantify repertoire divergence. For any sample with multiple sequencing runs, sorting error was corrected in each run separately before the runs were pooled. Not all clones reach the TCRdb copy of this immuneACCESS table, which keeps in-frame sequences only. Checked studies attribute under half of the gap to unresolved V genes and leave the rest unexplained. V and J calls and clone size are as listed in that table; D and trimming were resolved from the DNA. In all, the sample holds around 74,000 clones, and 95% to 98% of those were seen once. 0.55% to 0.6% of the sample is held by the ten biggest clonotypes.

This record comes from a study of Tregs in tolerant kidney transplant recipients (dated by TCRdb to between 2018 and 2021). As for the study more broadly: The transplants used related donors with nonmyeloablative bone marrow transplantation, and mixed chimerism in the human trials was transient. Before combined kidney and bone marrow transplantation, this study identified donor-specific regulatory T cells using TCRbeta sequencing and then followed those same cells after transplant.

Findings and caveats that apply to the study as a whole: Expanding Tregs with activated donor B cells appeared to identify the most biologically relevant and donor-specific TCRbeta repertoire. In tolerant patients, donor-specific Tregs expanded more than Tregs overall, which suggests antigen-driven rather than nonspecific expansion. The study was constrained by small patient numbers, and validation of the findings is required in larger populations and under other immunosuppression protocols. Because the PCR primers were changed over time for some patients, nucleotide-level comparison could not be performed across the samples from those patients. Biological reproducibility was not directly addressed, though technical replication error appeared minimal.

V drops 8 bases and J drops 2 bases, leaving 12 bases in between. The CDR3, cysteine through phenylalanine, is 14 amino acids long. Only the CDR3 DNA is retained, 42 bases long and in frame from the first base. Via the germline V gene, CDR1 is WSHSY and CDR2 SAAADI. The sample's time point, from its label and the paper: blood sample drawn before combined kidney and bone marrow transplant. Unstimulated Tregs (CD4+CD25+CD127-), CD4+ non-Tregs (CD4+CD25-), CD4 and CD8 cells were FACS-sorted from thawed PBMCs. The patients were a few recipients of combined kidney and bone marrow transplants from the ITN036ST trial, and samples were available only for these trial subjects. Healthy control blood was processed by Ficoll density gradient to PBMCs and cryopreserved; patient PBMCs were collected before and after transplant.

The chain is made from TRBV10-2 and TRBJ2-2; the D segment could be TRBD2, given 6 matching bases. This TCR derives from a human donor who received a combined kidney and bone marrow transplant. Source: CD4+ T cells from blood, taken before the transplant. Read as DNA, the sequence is TGCGCCAGCGGCGGACTACCCAACACCGGGGAGCTGTTTTTT. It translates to CASGGLPNTGELFF.